These 17 T cell receptor beta chains were all obtained from the same sample, sequenced in a study of blood T cell repertoires in COVID-19. Here immunoSEQ multiplex PCR was the method, and the copy in TCRdb shows in-frame clones only, minus some. The table includes 55,000 or so clones, roughly 85% detected once. Sequencing was carried out using peripheral blood. The receptor source for this set is a human donor in a cohort sampled during active COVID-19.

The rearrangement uses TRBV9 and TRBJ2-2, with D unclear. Germline V gene data show CDR1 as SGDLS and CDR2 as YYNGEE. Deletions cut 3 bases from V and 0 bases from J, with 15 bases between. The CDR3 sequence is 17 residues long. The CDR3 loop reads CASSATWASTNTGELFF. In DNA, the CDR3 is TGTGCCAGCAGCGCAACGTGGGCGTCAACGAACACCGGGGAGCTGTTTTTT.

The chain joins TRBV11-3 to TRBJ2-1, with 13 bases lining up with TRBD2. The CDR3 sequence is 17 residues long. Losses at the gene ends were 5 bases for V and 8 bases for J; bases not matched to a gene: 12. From germline, CDR1 is SGHNT and CDR2 YENEEA. The CDR3 spells CASSPRTSGRAQYEQFF. The CDR3, as DNA: TGTGCCAGCAGCCCCCGCACTAGCGGGAGGGCCCAGTATGAGCAGTTCTTC.

The genes are TRBV6-5 and TRBJ1-1, with D possibly being TRBD1 (5 bases). CDR3 size: 13 residues. The V gene's germline CDR1 is MNHEY and CDR2 SVGAGI. Between the trimmed V and J ends, which lost 6 bases and 5 bases, there was a span of 13 bases. The CDR3 sequence: CASSPGGPTEAFF. The DNA for the CDR3 is TGTGCCAGCAGCCCGGGGGGTCCAACTGAAGCTTTCTTT.

The genes are TRBV2 and TRBJ1-5; D not certain. Per germline, CDR1 SNHLY and CDR2 FYNNEI. V gave up 8 bases and J gave up 3 bases, with 17 bases separating them. The CDR3 has 15 amino acids. The CDR3 bases are TGTGCCAGCTCACGTGAGGGTCGCGACAATCAGCCCCAGCATTTT. It encodes CASSREGRDNQPQHF.

There are a few counts of this clone. This chain joins TRBV11-2 and TRBJ1-2; D unclear. Germline CDR1 and CDR2: SGHAT and FQNNGV. CDR3 length equals 13 residues. Trimming removed 5 bases from V and 8 bases from J, with 15 bases in between. CDR3 region: CASSDHGPGGYTF. The CDR3 DNA is TGTGCCAGCAGCGATCACGGACCGGGAGGCTACACCTTC.

V and J are TRBV19 and TRBJ1-5, with TRBD1 matching 9 bases. The germline V gene has CDR1 LNHDA and CDR2 SQIVND (reference sequence). The length of the CDR3 is 15 residues. The V segment lost 9 bases and the J segment 2 bases; nucleotides outside the gene matches: 8. CDR3 sequence (DNA): TGTGCCAGCCAACTACGGACAGGGGGCAATCAGCCCCAGCATTTT. This gives the protein CASQLRTGGNQPQHF.

This rearrangement joins TRBV7-2 to TRBJ2-7, with D possibly TRBD2 on 5 matching bases. The CDR3 covers 13 residues. Trimming removed 3 bases from V and 0 bases from J, with 6 bases in between. Germline V gene lookup returns CDR1 SGHTA and CDR2 FQGNSA. The CDR3 DNA sequence: TGTGCCAGCAGCTTGAGCGGCTCCTACGAGCAGTACTTC. Amino acid sequence: CASSLSGSYEQYF. Filled out from reference TRBV7-2 and TRBJ2-7, the complete variable domain reads GAGVSQSPSNKVTEKGKDVELRCDPISGHTALYWYRQSLGQGLEFLIYFQGNSAPDKSGLPSDRFSAERTGGSVSTLTIQRTQQEDSAVYLCASSLSGSYEQYFGPGTRLTVT.

This chain links TRBV15 with TRBJ1-2, with a weak D call TRBD1 (5 bases). CDR1 is LNHNV, CDR2 YYDKDF, per germline (reference sequence). Trimming took 0 bases from V and 6 from J, leaving 8 bases between them. This CDR3 contains 13 residues. This chain's CDR3 is CATSRDRVDGYTF. The DNA for the CDR3 is TGTGCCACCAGCAGAGACAGGGTAGATGGCTACACCTTC.

The rearrangement joins TRBV10-1 to TRBJ2-2; D is perhaps TRBD1 (5 bases). This CDR3 is built from 15 residues. V was clipped by 6 bases and J by 1 base, with 12 bases between them. Germline CDR1 WNHNN, CDR2 SYGVQD (reference sequence). In nucleotides, the CDR3 is TGCGCCAGCAGACAAGACAGCCGGAACACCGGGGAGCTGTTTTTT. This translates into CASRQDSRNTGELFF.

DNA of the CDR3: TGTGCCAGTACTCTTTCCAGGGGAAGCACTGAAGCTTTCTTT. The encoded protein is CASTLSRGSTEAFF. The rearrangement uses TRBV19 and TRBJ1-1; TRBD1 might be the D (6 bases). Between the trimmed V and J ends, which lost 7 bases and 4 bases, there was a span of 16 bases. CDR3 length: 14 residues. Germline CDR1 is LNHDA and CDR2 is SQIVND (reference sequence).

The chain joins TRBV5-6 to TRBJ2-1; 12 nucleotides align to TRBD2. The CDR3 length is 15 residues. The V gene end was trimmed by 3 bases and the J gene end by 4 bases; junction bases not matched to a gene: 2. CDR1 is SGHDT and CDR2 is YYEEEE in the germline V gene. The CDR3 region is CASSWGLAGYNEQFF. The DNA for the CDR3 is TGTGCCAGCAGCTGGGGACTAGCGGGTTACAATGAGCAGTTCTTC.

V and J are TRBV11-1 and TRBJ2-5, with 8 bases identical to TRBD2. With V trimmed by 7 bases and J by 1 base, 8 bases remained unmatched. Germline V gives CDR1 SGHAT, CDR2 FQDESV (reference sequence). The length of the CDR3 is 15 residues. CDR3 residues: CASTPSGSPQETQYF. The CDR3 DNA reads as TGTGCCAGCACACCGAGCGGGAGCCCCCAAGAGACCCAGTACTTC. Variable domain in full (rest from reference TRBV11-1 and TRBJ2-5): EAEVAQSPRYKITEKSQAVAFWCDPISGHATLYWYRQILGQGPELLVQFQDESVVDDSQLPKDRFSAERLKGVDSTLKIQPAELGDSAMYLCASTPSGSPQETQYFGPGTRLLVL.

The V and J genes are TRBV19 and TRBJ2-1; D perhaps matches TRBD1 (5 bases). The CDR3 contains 15 residues. CDR1 is LNHDA, CDR2 SQIVND, per germline (reference sequence). The V and J ends lost 3 bases and 9 bases respectively, with 18 bases between them. CDR3 residues: CASSIRARNLGEQFF. DNA of the CDR3: TGTGCCAGTAGTATCAGGGCTCGTAATCTCGGTGAGCAGTTCTTC.

The chain joins TRBV7-2 to TRBJ1-2; tentative D call: TRBD1 (5 bases). Germline V CDR1 and CDR2: SGHTA, FQGNSA. The CDR3 runs 14 residues. The ends were cut back, 1 base at V and 6 bases at J, with 12 bases in the middle. The CDR3 coding sequence is TGTGCCAGCAGCTTAGTACTGGGAGGGGATGGCTACACCTTC. Translated, it gives CASSLVLGGDGYTF.

The DNA for the CDR3 is TGTGCCAGCAGCCTAGGTAATAGGCAGACTAATGAAAAACTGTTTTTT. Translating it yields CASSLGNRQTNEKLFF. The rearrangement links TRBV28 to TRBJ1-4; D gene ambiguous. The length of the CDR3 is 16 residues. Trimming removed 6 bases from V and 2 bases from J, with 16 bases in between. The germline gives CDR1 MDHEN, CDR2 SYDVKM.

The chain is built from TRBV9 and TRBJ2-5; 8 bases fit TRBD2. The CDR3 extends over 16 amino acids. V lost 2 bases and J lost 2; bases outside the gene matches: 8. Germline values: CDR1 SGDLS, CDR2 YYNGEE. The CDR3 DNA follows: TGTGCCAGCAGCGTTTCCTCGACTAGCGCTCAAGAGACCCAGTACTTC. Its protein is CASSVSSTSAQETQYF.

V usage is TRBV7-9 and J usage is TRBJ2-2, with D perhaps TRBD2 (7 bases). Per germline, CDR1 SEHNR and CDR2 FQNEAQ (reference sequence). The CDR3 is 15 amino acids. The V and J ends lost 5 bases and 5 bases respectively, with 15 bases between them. The DNA of the CDR3 is TGTGCCAGCAGCCCCGAGGGGGGGCGGACCGGGGAGCTGTTTTTT. Translating it yields CASSPEGGRTGELFF.